This T cell receptor beta chain was captured by sequencing in a study of T cell repertoires in aging, cancer and after chemotherapy (dated by TCRdb to the late 2010s). Context from the whole study: Six donor age groups were covered, ranging from 30 or younger up to 70 or older, and each group contained at least three individuals. About 8.3 million TCR reads were contained in the full dataset. Paired pre- and post-chemotherapy samples in the hematological group came from chronic lymphocytic leukemia patients treated with fludarabine- or bendamustine-based regimens. To look at immunoaging and at how T cells reconstitute after chemotherapy, the study profiled TCR beta repertoires in peripheral blood from both healthy donors and cancer patients. Alongside about 97 healthy donors serving as a reference group, the cohort included over 200 cancer patients, of whom some 91 had hematological cancers and about 130 had solid cancers.

V sheds 7 bases and J sheds 8 bases, leaving 12 bases between their ends. The germline V gene (reference sequence) specifies MNHEY as CDR1 and SMNVEV as CDR2. The CDR3, cysteine through phenylalanine, is 12 amino acids long. Kept here is only the CDR3 DNA, which spans 36 bases and is read in frame from base 1. Summary of the overall study and its limitations: Compared with age-matched healthy donors, untreated patients with either hematological or solid cancers had significantly lower TCR diversity in the blood along with higher clonality. Median generation probability increased over the chemotherapy interval in both cancer cohorts, suggesting repertoire reconstitution through rebound thymic output. Declining TCR diversity with age in healthy donors was mainly explained by loss of richness; in cancer patients, loss of evenness also contributed. The authors noted that the repertoire data do not allow conclusions about immunological memory after chemotherapy. Lymphoid organ infiltration was present in hematological cancer patients, and this infiltration may itself impair thymic emigration or peripheral T cell expansion.

Genomic DNA extracted from peripheral blood, rather than sorted cells or RNA, was used as the source for amplification of TCR beta rearrangements. Rearranged TRB sequences spanning V, D and J segments were amplified by multiplex touch-down PCR using a mixed TRB-A/B primer pool. Illumina adapters and sample indices were attached to the amplicons through two consecutive PCR reactions run with Phusion HS II polymerase. After gel purification with the NucleoSpin Gel and PCR Clean-up kit, the amplicons were checked using Qubit and an Agilent 2100 Bioanalyzer. The libraries were sequenced on an Illumina MiSeq with 600-cycle, single-indexed, paired-end runs. In the authors' own workflow: MiXCR versions 2.12 and 3.0.5 were used to process the TRB sequences. Each unique CDR3 nucleotide sequence was treated as one clone, and only productive sequences with two or more reads were kept. Repertoire metrics included Shannon diversity, evenness, clonality (one minus evenness), and alpha-parameterized diversity profiles from alpha 0 to 5. The IGoR algorithm was used to compute generation probabilities of clones in paired pre- and post-chemotherapy samples. TCRdb's own reprocessing of the public reads used fastp at Q25 and MiXCR and kept productive beta chains. Each CDR3 protein appears once, grouped with its most common genes and DNA. TCRdb's processing, not the study's, gives the V and J calls here. For this sample there are fewer than 4,500 distinct CDR3 sequences; roughly 36% appear just once. Roughly 3.9% of the sample belongs to the ten largest clones.

This clonotype was counted a few times. It lacks a known antigen. No qualities accompany the bases; no much larger clone lies one base away. Material: blood. The rearrangement combines TRBV27 with TRBJ2-1; the D gene is unclear. The TCR comes from a human donor with a blood cancer. At the DNA level, the sequence is TGTGCCAGCAATAAGGTTGGGCATGAGCAGTTCTTC. Its translation reads: CASNKVGHEQFF.